This is a list of T cell receptor beta chains from one sample in a study of shared clonotypes between healthy human individuals. Method: immunoSEQ multiplex PCR; TCRdb's copy keeps in-frame clones and lacks some. The sample shows 550,000 to 850,000 clones, roughly 70% of them seen only once. The sample was memory CD4+ T cells sorted from blood. These receptors originate from a woman aged 25 to 39 in good health. Each CDR3 is given with its conserved first and last residue. D genes are given only for firm matches. Size is omitted from some rows. Given values are once, few, many or a class for expanded clones.

clone size,D gene,V gene,J gene,CDR3 protein,CDR3 DNA
NA,NA,TRBV21-1,TRBJ2-3,CASSTRDRVFRADTQYF,TGTGCCAGCAGCACCCGGGACAGGGTATTTCGCGCAGATACGCAGTATTTT
once,TRBD2,TRBV19,TRBJ2-1,CASSTTSGRAHEQFF,TGTGCCAGTAGTACTACTAGCGGGAGGGCACATGAGCAGTTCTTC
NA,TRBD2,TRBV5-1,TRBJ2-1,CASSLSPPIAGAYNEQFF,TGCGCCAGCAGCCTGTCGCCGCCCATAGCGGGAGCCTACAATGAGCAGTTCTTC
once,TRBD2,TRBV7-2,TRBJ2-2,CASSLSRGSNTGELFF,TGTGCCAGCAGCCTTTCTCGCGGGAGTAACACCGGGGAGCTGTTTTTT
once,NA,TRBV5-4,TRBJ2-4,CASSVTGKNIQYF,TGTGCCAGCAGCGTTACAGGGAAAAACATTCAGTACTTC
NA,NA,TRBV7-9,TRBJ2-1,CASSSTGTRASFF,TGTGCCAGCAGCTCTACCGGGACCAGGGCGTCGTTCTTC
NA,NA,TRBV7-9,TRBJ2-7,CASSLDWDNSYEQYF,TGTGCCAGCAGCTTAGACTGGGACAACTCCTACGAGCAGTACTTC
NA,TRBD1,TRBV2,TRBJ2-6,CASRRDSLLSGANVLTF,TGTGCCAGCCGCCGGGACAGTTTATTGTCTGGGGCCAACGTCCTGACTTTC
NA,NA,TRBV9,TRBJ1-1,CASSQETVFSRLNTEAFF,TGTGCCAGCAGCCAGGAGACAGTTTTTTCTCGTCTGAACACTGAAGCTTTCTTT
NA,NA,TRBV7-9,TRBJ1-3,CASSPRGGTIYF,TGTGCCAGCAGCCCCCGGGGGGGCACCATATATTTT
NA,NA,TRBV4-1,TRBJ1-5,CASSQDMGLSNQPQHF,TGCGCCAGCAGCCAAGATATGGGACTGAGCAATCAGCCCCAGCATTTT
few,NA,TRBV27,TRBJ2-7,CASSYRPAIPSGSSYEQYF,TGTGCCAGCAGCTACAGGCCGGCGATCCCGTCCGGTAGCTCCTACGAGCAGTACTTC
NA,TRBD1,TRBV29-1,TRBJ2-5,CSVKGQGLETQYF,TGCAGCGTTAAGGGACAGGGCCTAGAGACCCAGTACTTC
few,NA,TRBV7-2,TRBJ1-5,CASSQGSGGNQPQHF,TGTGCCAGCAGTCAAGGGTCAGGAGGCAATCAGCCCCAGCATTTT
few,TRBD1,TRBV7-8,TRBJ1-3,CASSSRTGSSGNTIYF,TGTGCCAGCAGCTCGAGGACAGGTAGCTCTGGAAACACCATATATTTT
few,TRBD2,TRBV30,TRBJ2-7,CAWRGTGGYEQYF,TGTGCCTGGAGGGGGACGGGGGGCTACGAGCAGTACTTC
NA,NA,TRBV27,TRBJ2-7,CASSSKSHHPSYEQYF,TGTGCCAGCAGTTCCAAGTCCCATCACCCCTCCTACGAGCAGTACTTC
once,NA,TRBV7-2,TRBJ1-4,CASSSGNNEKLFF,TGTGCCAGCAGCTCCGGGAATAATGAAAAACTGTTTTTT
NA,NA,TRBV6-1,TRBJ1-2,CASSEAWGTGYGYTF,TGTGCCAGCAGTGAAGCGTGGGGTACTGGCTATGGCTACACCTTC
NA,NA,TRBV15,TRBJ2-1,CATSRDRLASDEQFF,TGTGCCACCAGCAGAGATCGGCTAGCTTCGGATGAGCAGTTCTTC
NA,NA,TRBV6-1,TRBJ2-3,CASSEAFGGMTDTQYF,TGTGCCAGCAGTGAAGCATTCGGGGGTATGACAGATACGCAGTATTTT
NA,TRBD2,TRBV28,TRBJ2-3,CASSSGLAGFTDTQYF,TGTGCCAGCAGTTCCGGACTAGCGGGCTTCACAGATACGCAGTATTTT
NA,NA,TRBV4-1,TRBJ2-1,CASSQPGLDEQFF,TGCGCCAGCAGCCAACCGGGACTCGATGAGCAGTTCTTC
NA,NA,TRBV2,TRBJ1-2,CASSGHYGYTF,TGTGCCAGCAGTGGCCACTATGGCTACACCTTC
NA,TRBD1,TRBV27,TRBJ2-7,CASSLATGGEQYF,TGTGCCAGCAGTCTAGCGACAGGGGGCGAGCAGTACTTC
many,TRBD2,TRBV6-5,TRBJ2-1,CASRQGSAGGNEQFF,TGTGCCAGCAGACAAGGGTCAGCGGGAGGCAATGAGCAGTTCTTC
NA,NA,TRBV7-3,TRBJ1-5,CASSVTGDQPQHF,TGTGCCAGCAGCGTCACAGGAGATCAGCCCCAGCATTTT